This paragraph covers one TCR beta chain sequence. Its ends do not fully match the called genes, so a read error is possible. TCR beta libraries were built from RNA through three nested multiplex PCR rounds using modified ARM-PCR. TCRdb re-called the multiplex PCR reads with MiXCR, one entry per CDR3 protein. The sample lists 25,000 to 40,000 distinct CDR3 sequences, roughly 64% occurring once. The CDR3 runs to 14 residues. Germline CDR1 and CDR2: SEHNR and FQNEAQ (reference sequence). This record belongs to a study of tumor-infiltrating lymphocytes in glioblastoma multiforme. This TCR was recovered from a male donor with glioblastoma. Sequencing was performed on brain tumor tissue. The chain combines TRBV7-9 with TRBJ2-1; TRBD1 agrees at 8 bases. The CDR3: CASSFGTGRGEQFF. CDR3 coding DNA: TGTGCCAGCAGCTTTGGGACAGGAAGGGGTGAGCAGTTCTTT.